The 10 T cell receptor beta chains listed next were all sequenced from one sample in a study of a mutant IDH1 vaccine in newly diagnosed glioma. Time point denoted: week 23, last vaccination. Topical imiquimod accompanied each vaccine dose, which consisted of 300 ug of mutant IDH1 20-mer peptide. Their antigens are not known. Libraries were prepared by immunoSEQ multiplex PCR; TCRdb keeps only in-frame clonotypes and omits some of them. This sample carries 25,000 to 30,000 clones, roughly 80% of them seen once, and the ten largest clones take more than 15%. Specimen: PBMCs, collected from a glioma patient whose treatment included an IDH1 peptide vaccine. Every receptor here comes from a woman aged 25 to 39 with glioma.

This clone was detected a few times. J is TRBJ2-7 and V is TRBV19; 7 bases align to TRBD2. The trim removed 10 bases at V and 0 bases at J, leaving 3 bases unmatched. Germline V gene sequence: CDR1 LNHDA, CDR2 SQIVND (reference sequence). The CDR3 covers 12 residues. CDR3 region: CATAGVSYEQYF. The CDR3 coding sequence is TGTGCCACCGCGGGGGTCTCCTACGAGCAGTACTTC.

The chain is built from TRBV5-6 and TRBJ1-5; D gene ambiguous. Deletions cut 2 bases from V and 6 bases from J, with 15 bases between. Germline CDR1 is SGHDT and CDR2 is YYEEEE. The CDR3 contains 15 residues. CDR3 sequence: CASSFGGKVGQPQHF. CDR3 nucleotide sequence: TGTGCCAGCAGCTTCGGAGGGAAGGTCGGTCAGCCCCAGCATTTT.

The CDR3 DNA follows: TGTGCCAGCAGCTTAAAAAGCATGAACACTGAAGCTTTCTTT. It codes for CASSLKSMNTEAFF. J is TRBJ1-1 and V is TRBV5-4; no firm D call. Trimming took 2 bases from V and 0 from J, leaving 8 bases between them. The CDR3 consists of 14 residues. The germline CDR1 and CDR2 sequences are SGHNT and YYREEE (reference sequence).

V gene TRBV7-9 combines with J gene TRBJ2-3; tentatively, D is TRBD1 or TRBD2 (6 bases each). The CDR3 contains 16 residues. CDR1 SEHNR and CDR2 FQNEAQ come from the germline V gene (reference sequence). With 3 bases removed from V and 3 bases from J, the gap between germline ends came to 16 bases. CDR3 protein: CASSLQGQGRTDTQYF. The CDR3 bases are TGTGCCAGCAGCTTGCAGGGGCAGGGGAGGACAGATACGCAGTATTTT. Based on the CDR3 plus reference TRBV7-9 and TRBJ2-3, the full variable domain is DTGVSQNPRHKITKRGQNVTFRCDPISEHNRLYWYRQTLGQGPEFLTYFQNEAQLEKSRLLSDRFSAERPKGSFSTLEIQRTEQGDSAMYLCASSLQGQGRTDTQYFGPGTRLTVL.

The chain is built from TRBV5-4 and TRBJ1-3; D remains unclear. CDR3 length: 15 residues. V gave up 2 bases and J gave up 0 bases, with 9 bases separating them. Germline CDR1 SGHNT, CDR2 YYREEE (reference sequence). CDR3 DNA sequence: TGTGCCAGCAGCTTAACCGGAAGCTCTGGAAACACCATATATTTT. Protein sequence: CASSLTGSSGNTIYF.

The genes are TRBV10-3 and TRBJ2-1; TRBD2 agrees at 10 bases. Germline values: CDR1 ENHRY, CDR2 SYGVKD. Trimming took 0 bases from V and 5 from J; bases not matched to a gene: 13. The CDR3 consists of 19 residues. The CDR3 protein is CAISESLGATSGENNEQFF. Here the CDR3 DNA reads TGTGCCATCAGTGAGTCGCTGGGGGCAACTAGCGGGGAGAACAATGAGCAGTTCTTC.

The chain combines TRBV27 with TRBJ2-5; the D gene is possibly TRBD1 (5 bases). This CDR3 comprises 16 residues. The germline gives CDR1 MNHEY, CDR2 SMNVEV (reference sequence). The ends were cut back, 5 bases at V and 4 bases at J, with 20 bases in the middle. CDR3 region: CASSVSSGKNVETQYF. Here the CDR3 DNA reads TGTGCCAGCAGTGTGTCGTCAGGGAAAAACGTAGAGACCCAGTACTTC.

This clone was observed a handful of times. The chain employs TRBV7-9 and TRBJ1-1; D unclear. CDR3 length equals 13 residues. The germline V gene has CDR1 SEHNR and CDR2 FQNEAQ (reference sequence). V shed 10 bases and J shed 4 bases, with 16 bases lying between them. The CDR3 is CATHPPWGTEAFF. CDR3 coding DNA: TGTGCCACCCACCCCCCTTGGGGCACTGAAGCTTTCTTT.

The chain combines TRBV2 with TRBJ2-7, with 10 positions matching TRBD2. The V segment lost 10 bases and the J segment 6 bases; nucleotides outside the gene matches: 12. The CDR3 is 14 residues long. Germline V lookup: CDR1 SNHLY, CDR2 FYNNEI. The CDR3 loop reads CATKGTSESGEQYF. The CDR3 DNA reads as TGTGCCACCAAAGGGACTAGCGAATCTGGCGAGCAGTACTTC.

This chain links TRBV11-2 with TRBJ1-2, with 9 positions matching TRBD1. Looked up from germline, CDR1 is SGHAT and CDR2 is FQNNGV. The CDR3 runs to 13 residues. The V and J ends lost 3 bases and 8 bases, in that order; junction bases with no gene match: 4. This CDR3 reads CASSFGQGKGYTF. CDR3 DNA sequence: TGTGCCAGCAGCTTCGGACAGGGGAAAGGCTACACCTTC.